The TCR beta chain under discussion was sequenced for a study of T cell repertoires in cytomegalovirus infection. A single record per CDR3 protein comes from TCRdb applying MiXCR to the reads. The profile shows hundreds of thousands of distinct CDR3 sequences, more than 20% of them singletons. The V gene lost 4 bases and the J gene lost 2 bases, with 11 bases spanning the gap. The CDR3 has 15 amino acids. Germline values: CDR1 MGHRA, CDR2 YSYEKL. The chain carries TRBV4-1 and TRBJ2-2; D not certain. Sequencing used CD8+ T cells from PBMCs. This clonotype originated in a human donor in good health (CMV status not recorded). Some clones in this sample may be carry-over from other donors' samples. In DNA form, the CDR3 reads TGCGCCAGCAGCCCCCGAGAAGGAAACACCGGGGAGCTGTTTTTT. Protein: CASSPREGNTGELFF.